This TCR beta chain was obtained from a study of blood T cells in healthy people across ages. Study-level findings and limits: Per million T cells, the diversity of TCR beta decreased roughly linearly as age advanced. It was not known whether donors were CMV positive (a possible confounder of expanded clonotype changes).

Alongside a J-beta primer mix, a sample-barcoded 5' primer served in a second PCR lasting 7 to 11 cycles. MiXCR, run by TCRdb on the 5' RACE reads, gives a single entry per CDR3 protein. This sample has about 1.6 million distinct CDR3 sequences; about 31% occur once, and the top ten carry roughly 12%. The CDR3 has 17 amino acids. J gave up 6 bases and V 3 bases, and 11 bases lay outside the gene matches. CDR1 MGHRA and CDR2 YSYEKL come from the germline V gene. Worth noting for this clonotype: Its antigen remains unknown.

Extractions gave at least 5.5 micrograms of total RNA per sample. V usage is TRBV4-1 and J usage is TRBJ2-1, with 10 bases fitting TRBD1. The sequenced sample consisted of blood. The clonotype originates from a woman aged 25 to 39 in good health. Here the CDR3 reads CASSHVYRDRGGNEQFF. DNA of the CDR3: TGCGCCAGCAGCCATGTATACCGGGACAGGGGTGGCAATGAGCAGTTCTTC.